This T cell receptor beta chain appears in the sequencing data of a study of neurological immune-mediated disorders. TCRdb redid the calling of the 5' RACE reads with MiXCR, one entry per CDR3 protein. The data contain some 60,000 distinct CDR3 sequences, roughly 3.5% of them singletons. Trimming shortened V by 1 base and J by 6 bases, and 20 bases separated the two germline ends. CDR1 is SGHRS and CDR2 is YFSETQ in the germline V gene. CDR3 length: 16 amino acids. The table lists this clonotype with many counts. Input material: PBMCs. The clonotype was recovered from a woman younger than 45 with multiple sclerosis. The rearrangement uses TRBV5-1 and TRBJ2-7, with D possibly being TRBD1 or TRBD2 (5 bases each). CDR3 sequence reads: CASSLRQGALTGEQYF. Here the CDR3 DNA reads TGCGCCAGCAGCTTGAGGCAGGGAGCATTAACGGGCGAGCAGTACTTC.